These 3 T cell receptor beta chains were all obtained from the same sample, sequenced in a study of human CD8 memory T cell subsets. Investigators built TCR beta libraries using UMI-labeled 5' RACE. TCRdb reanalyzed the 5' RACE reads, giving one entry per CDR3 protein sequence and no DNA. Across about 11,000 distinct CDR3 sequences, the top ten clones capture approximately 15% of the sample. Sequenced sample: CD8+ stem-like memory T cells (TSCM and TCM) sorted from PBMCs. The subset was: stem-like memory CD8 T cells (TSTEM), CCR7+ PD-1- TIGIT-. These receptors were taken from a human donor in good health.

This CDR3 is CASSPRNGELFF. J is TRBJ2-2 and V is TRBV12-3 or TRBV12-4. The CDR3 covers 12 residues.

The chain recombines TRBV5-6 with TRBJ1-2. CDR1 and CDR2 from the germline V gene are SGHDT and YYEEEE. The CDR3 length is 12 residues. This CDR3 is CASSLGSYGYTF.

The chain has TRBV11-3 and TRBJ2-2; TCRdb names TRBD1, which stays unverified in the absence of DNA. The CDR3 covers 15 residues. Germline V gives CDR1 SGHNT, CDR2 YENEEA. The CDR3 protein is CASSPGTFNTGELFF. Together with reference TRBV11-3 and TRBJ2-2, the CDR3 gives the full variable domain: EAGVVQSPRYKIIEKKQPVAFWCNPISGHNTLYWYLQNLGQGPELLIRYENEEAVDDSQLPKDRFSAERLKGVDSTLKIQPAELGDSAVYLCASSPGTFNTGELFFGEGSRLTVL.